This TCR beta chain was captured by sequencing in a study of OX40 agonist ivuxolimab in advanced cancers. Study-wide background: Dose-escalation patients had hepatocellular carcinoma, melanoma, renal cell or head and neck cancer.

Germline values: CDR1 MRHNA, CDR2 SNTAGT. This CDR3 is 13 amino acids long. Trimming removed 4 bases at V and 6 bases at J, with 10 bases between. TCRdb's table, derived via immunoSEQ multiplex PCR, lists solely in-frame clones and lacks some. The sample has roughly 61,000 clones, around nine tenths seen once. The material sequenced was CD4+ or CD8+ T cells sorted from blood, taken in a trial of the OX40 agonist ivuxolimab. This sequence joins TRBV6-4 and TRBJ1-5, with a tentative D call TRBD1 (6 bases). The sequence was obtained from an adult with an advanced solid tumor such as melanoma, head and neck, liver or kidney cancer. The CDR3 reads CASSGQAGQPQHF. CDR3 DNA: TGTGCCAGCAGTGGACAGGCGGGTCAGCCCCAGCATTTT.